Shown below are 19 T cell receptor beta chains from a single sample sequenced in a study of CD8+CD57+ T cells in acquired aplastic anemia. It was patients with CD8+CD57+ cell expansion by flow cytometry who were chosen for sequencing. The template for TCR beta VDJ and CDR3 sequence profiling was genomic DNA. TCRdb called the reads again in MiXCR, with one record for every CDR3 protein. The data show hundreds of thousands of distinct CDR3 sequences, around 30% seen once. Sequencing used sorted CD4+, CD8+, or CD8+CD57+ T cells (not recorded which) from PBMCs. The receptors come from a human donor with aplastic anemia.

The V and J genes are TRBV6-2 or TRBV6-3 and TRBJ1-3; unclear D gene. CDR3 size: 14 residues. In germline, CDR1 is MNHEY, CDR2 SVGEGT. The V end lost 2 bases, the J end lost 0 bases, and 5 bases lay between the germline ends. The CDR3 nucleotides are TGTGCCAGCAGTTACGTGGACTCTGGAAACACCATATATTTT. Translation: CASSYVDSGNTIYF.

The genes are TRBV11-1 and TRBJ2-1; 11 bases line up with TRBD2. Trimming at V came to 5 bases and at J to 10 bases, leaving 13 bases not matched to a gene. The CDR3 length is 16 residues. Looked up from germline, CDR1 is SGHAT and CDR2 is FQDESV (reference sequence). CDR3 loop: CASSGSSGGPLGEQFF. CDR3 nucleotide sequence: TGTGCCAGCAGCGGGTCTAGCGGGGGGCCCCTCGGGGAGCAGTTCTTC. Complete variable domain (other parts from reference TRBV11-1 and TRBJ2-1): EAEVAQSPRYKITEKSQAVAFWCDPISGHATLYWYRQILGQGPELLVQFQDESVVDDSQLPKDRFSAERLKGVDSTLKIQPAELGDSAMYLCASSGSSGGPLGEQFFGPGTRLTVL.

This clonotype was recorded at least ten times. The chain is built from TRBV29-1 and TRBJ2-5; the match to TRBD2 covers 7 bases. J was trimmed by 5 bases and V by 7 bases; bases with no gene match: 10. The CDR3 loop spans 13 amino acids. Per germline, CDR1 SQVTM and CDR2 ANQGSEA. The CDR3 nucleotides are TGCAGCGCCGATGTAGCGGGCGGGGAGACCCAGTACTTC. Translated: CSADVAGGETQYF.

Ten or more counts support this clonotype. The V and J genes are TRBV5-1 and TRBJ1-2, with a tentative D call TRBD1 (5 bases). The CDR3 is made up of 13 amino acids. The V end was cut by 4 bases, the J end by 3 bases, with 10 bases between. The germline CDR1 and CDR2 sequences are SGHRS and YFSETQ. The CDR3 sequence is CASSVRDHYGYTF. CDR3 DNA sequence: TGCGCCAGCAGCGTCAGGGATCACTATGGCTACACCTTC.

CDR3: CASSRGASSYRGRDEQYF. The CDR3 coding sequence is TGTGCCAGTAGTCGAGGTGCCAGCAGTTATAGGGGGCGCGACGAGCAGTACTTC. This chain links TRBV19 with TRBJ2-7, with 7 bases aligning to TRBD1. CDR1 is LNHDA, CDR2 SQIVND, per germline (reference sequence). CDR3 length equals 18 residues. After removal of 5 bases from V and 5 bases from J, the junction contained 21 bases not matched to a gene.

A few counts support this clonotype. The rearrangement joins TRBV12-3 or TRBV12-4 to TRBJ2-7; TRBD1 agrees at 9 bases. This CDR3 is 14 amino acids long. Losses at the gene ends were 4 bases for V and 6 bases for J; bases not matched to a gene: 7. CDR3 bases: TGTGCCAGCAGTTATCTGGGACAGGGTTCCGAGCAGTACTTC. Encoded protein: CASSYLGQGSEQYF.

The chain carries TRBV11-1 and TRBJ1-5; no firm D call. The CDR3 has 17 amino acids. Germline V gene lookup returns CDR1 SGHAT and CDR2 FQDESV (reference sequence). Deletions cut 7 bases from V and 5 bases from J, with 24 bases between. The CDR3: CASTTRWSPAVDQPQHF. The CDR3 DNA is TGTGCCAGCACCACCCGTTGGTCCCCGGCGGTTGATCAGCCCCAGCATTTT.

J is TRBJ1-1 and V is TRBV7-9; D may be TRBD1 (5 bases). The length of the CDR3 is 15 residues. The germline V gene encodes CDR1 SEHNR and CDR2 FQNEAQ (reference sequence). V lost 2 bases, J lost 2 bases, and 12 bases lay in between. CDR3 amino acids: CASSLSLRGNTEAFF. The CDR3 nucleotides are TGTGCCAGCAGCTTATCGCTCCGGGGCAACACTGAAGCTTTCTTT.

In this sample, this clonotype turned up a few times. The chain has TRBV7-8 and TRBJ2-7; weak D call: TRBD1 (6 bases). CDR1 SGHVS and CDR2 FQNEAQ come from the germline V gene. V lost 10 bases to trimming and J lost 4 bases, with 11 bases between them. This CDR3 is built from 11 residues. Written as DNA, the CDR3 is TGTGCCACCTCCGGACAGTACGAGCAGTACTTC. It is translated as CATSGQYEQYF.

The V call is TRBV20-1, the J call TRBJ2-7; D may be TRBD2 (7 bases). Germline loops: CDR1 DFQATT, CDR2 SNEGSKA (reference sequence). The CDR3 is made up of 14 amino acids. V lost 0 bases, J lost 3 bases, and 12 bases lay in between. Here the CDR3 DNA reads TGCAGTGCTAGAGAGGGGGGGGGGCACTACGAGCAGTACTTC. It encodes CSAREGGGHYEQYF.

This clonotype was found many times. The rearrangement links TRBV12-3 or TRBV12-4 to TRBJ1-5; D unresolved. The CDR3 is 13 amino acids. The V end was cut by 3 bases, the J end by 3 bases, with 6 bases between. The CDR3 DNA reads as TGTGCCAGCAGTTTTGGCGACAATCAGCCCCAGCATTTT. This gives the protein CASSFGDNQPQHF.

CDR3 DNA sequence: TGTGCCAGCAGTCCAGATTCAGGGTTTAGCTCCTATAATTCACCCCTCCACTTT. Its translation: CASSPDSGFSSYNSPLHF. The rearrangement links TRBV6-1 to TRBJ1-6; D is perhaps TRBD1 (5 bases). V was trimmed by 5 bases and J by 0 bases, leaving 17 bases between them. The CDR3 has 18 residues. Germline V gene lookup returns CDR1 MNHNS and CDR2 SASEGT.

The genes are TRBV10-3 and TRBJ2-7, with 8 nucleotides matching TRBD1. Trimming removed 10 bases from V and 4 bases from J; junction bases left unmatched: 6. The CDR3 is made up of 12 amino acids. Looked up from germline, CDR1 is ENHRY and CDR2 is SYGVKD. This CDR3 is CATQGAPYEQYF. Written as DNA, the CDR3 is TGTGCCACCCAGGGGGCGCCGTACGAGCAGTACTTC.

This clonotype has just a few counts. With a much larger clone just one base away, this may be a read error. The chain couples TRBV2 to TRBJ1-1, with 7 bases that match TRBD1. This CDR3 has 15 residues. CDR1 and CDR2 from the germline V gene are SNHLY and FYNNEI. Unmatched junction bases numbered 11, after V lost 6 bases and J lost 4 bases. The CDR3 DNA reads TGTGCCAGCAGGCTGGCAGGGGGTGGCAGCACTGAAGCTTTCTTT. Protein: CASRLAGGGSTEAFF.

The chain is built from TRBV6-5 and TRBJ2-7; D unclear. The CDR3 has 13 residues. The germline V gene has CDR1 MNHEY and CDR2 SVGAGI. Trimming stripped 2 bases from V and 5 bases from J, with 10 bases between. The CDR3 coding sequence is TGTGCCAGCAGTTACACGCTTTCCAACGAGCAGTACTTC. The encoded protein is CASSYTLSNEQYF.

This clonotype has just a few counts. This chain connects TRBV2 to TRBJ2-5, with 7 nucleotides matching TRBD2. Germline lookup yields CDR1 SNHLY and CDR2 FYNNEI. The junction had 6 bases not matched to a gene; V was cut back by 5 bases and J by 0 bases. The CDR3 extends over 15 amino acids. CDR3 bases: TGTGCCAGCAGTTACACCGCGGGGGACCAAGAGACCCAGTACTTC. Protein sequence: CASSYTAGDQETQYF.

In this sample, this clonotype turned up once. V is TRBV25-1 and J is TRBJ2-3; D not certain. The CDR3 contains 16 residues. Germline V lookup: CDR1 MGHDK, CDR2 SYGVNS. The V and J ends lost 1 base and 0 bases respectively, with 11 bases between them. In nucleotides, the CDR3 is TGTGCCAGCAGTGAATCCCTGGGATCTAGCACAGATACGCAGTATTTT. Protein sequence: CASSESLGSSTDTQYF.

In its sample, this clonotype was seen a few times. The rearrangement uses TRBV19 and TRBJ2-3; D not certain. Trimming left V 1 base short and J 4 bases short, with 15 bases between. Germline V gives CDR1 LNHDA, CDR2 SQIVND (reference sequence). The CDR3 is 16 residues long. CDR3 sequence (DNA): TGTGCCAGTAGTATAGTCAGCCTACTCGGTCCAGATACGCAGTATTTT. Residues: CASSIVSLLGPDTQYF.

The table lists this clonotype with many counts. CDR3 sequence reads: CASSQGTLPGETQYF. CDR3 in DNA: TGCGCCAGCAGCCAGGGGACACTACCAGGAGAGACCCAGTACTTC. The chain uses TRBV5-1 and TRBJ2-5; possibly TRBD1 for D (6 bases). Trimming took 4 bases from V and 4 from J, leaving 17 bases between them. CDR3 length: 15 residues. Germline V CDR1 and CDR2: SGHRS, YFSETQ.